Sequencing of this TCR beta chain was carried out in a study of blood T cells in healthy people across ages. Each sample used at least 6.5 million PBMCs. The V gene lost 2 bases and the J gene lost 3 bases, with 10 bases spanning the gap. Per germline, CDR1 KGHDR and CDR2 SFDVKD. The CDR3 contains 14 residues. Combining a sample-barcoded 5' primer with a J-beta primer mix, a second PCR ran for roughly 6 to 11 cycles. All samples gave at least 2.5 million CDR3-containing paired-end reads. From the 5' RACE reads, TCRdb called clonotypes with MiXCR, one entry per CDR3 protein. This sample yields hundreds of thousands of distinct CDR3 sequences, of which more than 55% are seen a single time; about a quarter belongs to the top ten.

This TCR came from a man aged 35-49 years in good health. Sequencing input: blood. The chain links TRBV24-1 to TRBJ2-7, with D perhaps matching TRBD1 (6 bases). The CDR3 protein is CATSDSGVVYEQYF. CDR3 DNA: TGTGCCACCAGTGATTCAGGGGTGGTCTACGAGCAGTACTTC.